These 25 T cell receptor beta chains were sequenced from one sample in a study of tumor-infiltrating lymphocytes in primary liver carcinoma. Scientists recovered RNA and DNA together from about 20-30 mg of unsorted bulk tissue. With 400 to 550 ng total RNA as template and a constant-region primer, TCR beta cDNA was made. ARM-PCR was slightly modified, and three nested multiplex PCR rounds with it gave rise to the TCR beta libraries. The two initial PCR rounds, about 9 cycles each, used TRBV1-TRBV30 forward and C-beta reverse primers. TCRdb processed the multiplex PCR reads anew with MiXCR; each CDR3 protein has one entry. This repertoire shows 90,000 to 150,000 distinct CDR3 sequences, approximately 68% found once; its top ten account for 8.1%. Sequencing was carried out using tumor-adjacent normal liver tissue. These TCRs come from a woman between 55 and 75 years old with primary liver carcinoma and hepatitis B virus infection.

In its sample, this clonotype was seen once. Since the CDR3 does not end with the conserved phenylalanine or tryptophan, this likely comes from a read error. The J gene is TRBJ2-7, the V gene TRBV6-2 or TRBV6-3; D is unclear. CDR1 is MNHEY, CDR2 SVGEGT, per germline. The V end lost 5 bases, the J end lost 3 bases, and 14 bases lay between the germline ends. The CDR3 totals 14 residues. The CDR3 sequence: CASSDAELDYEQYL. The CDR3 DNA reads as TGTGCCAGCAGTGACGCAGAGTTAGACTACGAGCAGTACTTA.

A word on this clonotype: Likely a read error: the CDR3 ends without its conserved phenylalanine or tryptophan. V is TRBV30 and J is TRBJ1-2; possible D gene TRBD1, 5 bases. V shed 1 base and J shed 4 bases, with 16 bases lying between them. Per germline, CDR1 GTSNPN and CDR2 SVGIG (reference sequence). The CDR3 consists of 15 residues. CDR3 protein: CAWSGPRGGTYGYTS. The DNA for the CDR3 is TGTGCCTGGAGTGGGCCCCGTGGAGGGACCTATGGCTACACCTCC.

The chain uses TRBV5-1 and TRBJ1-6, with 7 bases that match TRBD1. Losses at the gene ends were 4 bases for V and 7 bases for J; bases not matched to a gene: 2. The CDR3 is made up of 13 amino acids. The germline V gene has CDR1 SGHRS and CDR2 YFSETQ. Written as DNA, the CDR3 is TGCGCCAGCAGCACAGGGGTCAATTCACCCCTCCACTTT. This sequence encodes CASSTGVNSPLHF.

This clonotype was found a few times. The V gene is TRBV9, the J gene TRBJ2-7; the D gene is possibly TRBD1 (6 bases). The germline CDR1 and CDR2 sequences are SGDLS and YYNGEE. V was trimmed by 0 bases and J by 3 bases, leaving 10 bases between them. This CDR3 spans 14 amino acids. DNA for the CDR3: TGTGCCAGCAGCGTAGCTCGGGACAACTACGAGCAGTACTTC. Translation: CASSVARDNYEQYF.

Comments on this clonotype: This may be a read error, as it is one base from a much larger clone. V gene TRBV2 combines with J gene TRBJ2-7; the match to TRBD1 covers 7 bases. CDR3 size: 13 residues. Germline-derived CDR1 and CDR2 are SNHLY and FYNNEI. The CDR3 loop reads CASRDRPTYVQYF. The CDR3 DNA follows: TGTGCCAGCAGGGACAGGCCGACCTACGTGCAGTACTTC.

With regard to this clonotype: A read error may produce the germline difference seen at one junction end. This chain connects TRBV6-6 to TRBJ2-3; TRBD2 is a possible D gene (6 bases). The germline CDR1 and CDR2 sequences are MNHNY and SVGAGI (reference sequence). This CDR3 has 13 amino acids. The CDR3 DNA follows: TGTGCAAGCAGTACAATTAGGGGAGGTACGCAGTATTTT. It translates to CASSTIRGGTQYF.

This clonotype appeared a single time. The CDR3 protein is CTISLGAAGLRGELFF. The DNA for the CDR3 is TGTACCATCAGTTTAGGGGCCGCGGGGCTACGAGGGGAGCTGTTTTTT. The chain recombines TRBV12-3 or TRBV12-4 with TRBJ2-2, with a possible D match to TRBD2 (6 bases). There are 16 residues in the CDR3.

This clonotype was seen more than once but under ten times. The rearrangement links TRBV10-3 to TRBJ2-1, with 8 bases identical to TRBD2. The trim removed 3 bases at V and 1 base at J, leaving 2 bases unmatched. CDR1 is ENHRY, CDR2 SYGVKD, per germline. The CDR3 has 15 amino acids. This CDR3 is CAISDSGTSYNEQFF. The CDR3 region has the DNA TGTGCCATCAGTGATAGCGGGACGTCCTACAATGAGCAGTTCTTC.

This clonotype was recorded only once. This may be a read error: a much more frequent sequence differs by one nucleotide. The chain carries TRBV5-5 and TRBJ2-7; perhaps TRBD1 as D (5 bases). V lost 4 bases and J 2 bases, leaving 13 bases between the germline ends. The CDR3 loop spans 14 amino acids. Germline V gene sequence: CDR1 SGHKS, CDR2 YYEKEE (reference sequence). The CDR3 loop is CASSLATEPYEQYF. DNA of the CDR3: TGTGCCAGCAGCCTTGCGACAGAGCCCTACGAGCAGTACTTC. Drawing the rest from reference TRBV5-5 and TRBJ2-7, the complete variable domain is DAGVTQSPTHLIKTRGQQVTLRCSPISGHKSVSWYQQVLGQGPQFIFQYYEKEERGRGNFPDRFSARQFPNYSSELNVNALLLGDSALYLCASSLATEPYEQYFGPGTRLTVT.

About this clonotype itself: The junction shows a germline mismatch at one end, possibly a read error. The CDR3 here is CASSPIRLAGGYNGQFF. The DNA for the CDR3 is TGTGCCAGCAGCCCCATCAGGCTAGCGGGAGGTTACAATGGGCAGTTCTTC. This chain links TRBV7-6 with TRBJ2-1; 11 positions match TRBD2. The CDR3 length is 17 residues. CDR1 is SGHVS and CDR2 is FNYEAQ in the germline V gene.

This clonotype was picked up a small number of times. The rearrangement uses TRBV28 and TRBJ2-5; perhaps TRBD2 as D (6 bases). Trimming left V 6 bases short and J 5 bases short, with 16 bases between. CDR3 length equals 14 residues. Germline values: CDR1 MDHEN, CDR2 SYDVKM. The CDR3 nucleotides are TGTGCCAGCAGGCTTGGAGGGGCCAAGGAGACCCAGTACTTC. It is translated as CASRLGGAKETQYF. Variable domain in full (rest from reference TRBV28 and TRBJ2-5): DVKVTQSSRYLVKRTGEKVFLECVQDMDHENMFWYRQDPGLGLRLIYFSYDVKMKEKGDIPEGYSVSREKKERFSLILESASTNQTSMYLCASRLGGAKETQYFGPGTRLLVL.

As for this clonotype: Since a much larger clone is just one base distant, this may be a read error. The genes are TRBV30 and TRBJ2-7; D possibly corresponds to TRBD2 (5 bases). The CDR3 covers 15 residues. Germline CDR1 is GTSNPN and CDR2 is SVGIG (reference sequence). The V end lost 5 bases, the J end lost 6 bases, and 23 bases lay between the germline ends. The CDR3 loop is CAWGSTWRRATEQYF. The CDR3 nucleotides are TGTGCCTGGGGGTCGACCTGGAGGCGAGCCACCGAGCAGTACTTC.

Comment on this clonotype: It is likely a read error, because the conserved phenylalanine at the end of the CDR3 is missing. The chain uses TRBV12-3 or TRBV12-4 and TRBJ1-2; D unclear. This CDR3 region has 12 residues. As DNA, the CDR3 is TGTGTCAGCAGCCTAACGTCTTATGGCTACACCCTC. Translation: CVSSLTSYGYTL.

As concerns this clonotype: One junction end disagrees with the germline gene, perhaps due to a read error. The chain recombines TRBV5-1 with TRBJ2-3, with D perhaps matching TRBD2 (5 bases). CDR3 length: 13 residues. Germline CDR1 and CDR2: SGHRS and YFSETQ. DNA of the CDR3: TGCGCCAGCAGCTTGGAGTTCGGGGATACGCACTATTTT. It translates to CASSLEFGDTHYF.

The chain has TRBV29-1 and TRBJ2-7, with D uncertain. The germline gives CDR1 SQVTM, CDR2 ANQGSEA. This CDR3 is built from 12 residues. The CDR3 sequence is CIVWAFTGEQYF. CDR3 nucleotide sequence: TGCATCGTCTGGGCCTTCACCGGCGAGCAGTACTTC.

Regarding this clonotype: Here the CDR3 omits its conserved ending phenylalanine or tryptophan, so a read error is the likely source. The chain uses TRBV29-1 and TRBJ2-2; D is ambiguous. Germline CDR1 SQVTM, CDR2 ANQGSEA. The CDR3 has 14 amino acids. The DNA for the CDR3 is TGCAGCGTTGAAGACCCGTCCGGCACCGGTGAGCTGTTTTCT. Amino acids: CSVEDPSGTGELFS.

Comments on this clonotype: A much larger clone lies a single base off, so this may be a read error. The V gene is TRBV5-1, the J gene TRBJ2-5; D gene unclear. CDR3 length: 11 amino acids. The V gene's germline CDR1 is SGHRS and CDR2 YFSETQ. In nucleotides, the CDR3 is TGCGCCAGCAGCTTGGAGGCGGCCCAGCACTTC. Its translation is CASSLEAAQHF.

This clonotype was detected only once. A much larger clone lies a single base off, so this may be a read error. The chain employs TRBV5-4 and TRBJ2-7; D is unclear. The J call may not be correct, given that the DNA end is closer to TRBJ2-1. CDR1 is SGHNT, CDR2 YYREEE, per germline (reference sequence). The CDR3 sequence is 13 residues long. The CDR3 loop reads CASSLGSSYEQFF. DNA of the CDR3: TGTGCCAGCAGCTTGGGTAGCTCCTACGAGCAGTTCTTC.

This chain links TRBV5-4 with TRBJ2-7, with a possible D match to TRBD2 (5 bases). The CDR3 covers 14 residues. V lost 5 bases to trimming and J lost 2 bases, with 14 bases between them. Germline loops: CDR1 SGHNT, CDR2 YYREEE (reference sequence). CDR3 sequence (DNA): TGTGCCAGCAGTCCCGGGATAGTACCCTACGAGCAGTACTTC. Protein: CASSPGIVPYEQYF.

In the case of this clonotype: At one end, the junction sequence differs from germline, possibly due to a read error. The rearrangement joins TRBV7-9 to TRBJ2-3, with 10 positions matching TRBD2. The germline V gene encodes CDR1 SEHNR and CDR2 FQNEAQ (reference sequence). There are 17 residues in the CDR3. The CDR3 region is CASSLRVLAGGTDAQYF. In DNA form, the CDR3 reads TGTGCCAGCAGCTTACGAGTTTTAGCGGGAGGTACAGATGCGCAGTATTTT.

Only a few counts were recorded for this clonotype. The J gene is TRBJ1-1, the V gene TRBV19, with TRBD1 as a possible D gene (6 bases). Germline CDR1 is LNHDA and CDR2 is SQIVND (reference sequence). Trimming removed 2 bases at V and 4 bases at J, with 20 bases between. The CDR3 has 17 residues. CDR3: CASSIPKGGGMSTEAFF. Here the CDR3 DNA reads TGTGCCAGTAGTATACCGAAGGGGGGAGGGATGAGCACTGAAGCTTTCTTT.

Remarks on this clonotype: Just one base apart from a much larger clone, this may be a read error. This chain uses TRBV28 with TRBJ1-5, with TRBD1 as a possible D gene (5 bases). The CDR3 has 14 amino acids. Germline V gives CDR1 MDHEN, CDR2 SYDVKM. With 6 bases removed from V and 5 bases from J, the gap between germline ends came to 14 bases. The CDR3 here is CASRRQHTDQPQHF. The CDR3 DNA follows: TGTGCCAGCAGAAGACAGCATACCGATCAGCCCCAGCATTTT.

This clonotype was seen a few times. In nucleotides, the CDR3 is TGTGCCAGCAAACCCAACTCGGAGACCCAGTACTTC. This translates into CASKPNSETQYF. V is TRBV2 and J is TRBJ2-5; D uncertain. Germline V gives CDR1 SNHLY, CDR2 FYNNEI. The germline V and J ends were trimmed by 7 bases and 5 bases, with 11 bases remaining between them. The CDR3 length is 12 residues.

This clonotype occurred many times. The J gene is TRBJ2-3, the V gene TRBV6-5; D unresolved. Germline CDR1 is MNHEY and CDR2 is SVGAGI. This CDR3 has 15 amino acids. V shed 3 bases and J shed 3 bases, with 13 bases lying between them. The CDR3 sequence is CASSYFADGTDTQYF. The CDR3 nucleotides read TGTGCCAGCAGTTATTTCGCCGACGGGACAGATACGCAGTATTTT.

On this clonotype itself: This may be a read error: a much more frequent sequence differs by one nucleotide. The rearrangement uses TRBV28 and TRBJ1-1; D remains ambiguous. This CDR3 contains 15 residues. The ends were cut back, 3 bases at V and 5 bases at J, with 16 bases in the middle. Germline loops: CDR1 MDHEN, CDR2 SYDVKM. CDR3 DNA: TGTGCCAGCAGTTTCAATTGGGCAGATTATACTGAAGCTTTCTTT. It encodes CASSFNWADYTEAFF.